This T cell receptor beta chain originates from a study of cytomegalovirus exposure and HLA in healthy donors. Points from the study as a whole: Subsequent analysis found a tendency for first-cohort TCR clusters to co-occur within the 120 or so validation repertoires.

Data came from immunoSEQ multiplex PCR; TCRdb stores just in-frame clones and leaves some out. The data show around 150,000 clones, with around 96% seen just once and under 0.9% held by the top ten. V lost 0 bases and J lost 6, with 6 bases in between. Germline V gives CDR1 SEHNR, CDR2 FQNEAQ (reference sequence). The CDR3 runs to 13 residues. In regard to this clone: Antigen specificity is unknown.

This receptor was obtained from a young woman in good health and CMV-seronegative. The sample taken for sequencing was PBMCs. The V gene is TRBV7-9, the J gene TRBJ2-1, with D possibly TRBD2 on 5 matching bases. The CDR3 is CASSLAGGNEQFF. DNA of the CDR3: TGTGCCAGCAGCTTAGCCGGAGGCAATGAGCAGTTCTTC.